The present T cell receptor (beta chain) was sequenced within a study of T cell changes during pregnancy in multiple sclerosis. Germline CDR1 and CDR2: PRHDT and FYEKMQ (reference sequence). Trimming removed 2 bases at V and 3 bases at J, with 10 bases between. This CDR3 region has 14 residues. The protocol was immunoSEQ multiplex PCR, while the TCRdb copy is restricted to in-frame clones and leaves out a portion. This sample yields tens of thousands of clones, of which over 90% are seen a single time; around 0.84% belongs to the top ten. V gene TRBV13 combines with J gene TRBJ2-5, with TRBD2 as a possible D gene (6 bases). Sequencing was performed on peripheral blood, taken in the third trimester of pregnancy. This receptor was taken from a female donor with multiple sclerosis, enrolled in a pregnancy study. The CDR3 DNA reads TGTGCCAGCAGCTTACGTTGGGGGGAAGAGACCCAGTACTTC. Translating it yields CASSLRWGEETQYF.